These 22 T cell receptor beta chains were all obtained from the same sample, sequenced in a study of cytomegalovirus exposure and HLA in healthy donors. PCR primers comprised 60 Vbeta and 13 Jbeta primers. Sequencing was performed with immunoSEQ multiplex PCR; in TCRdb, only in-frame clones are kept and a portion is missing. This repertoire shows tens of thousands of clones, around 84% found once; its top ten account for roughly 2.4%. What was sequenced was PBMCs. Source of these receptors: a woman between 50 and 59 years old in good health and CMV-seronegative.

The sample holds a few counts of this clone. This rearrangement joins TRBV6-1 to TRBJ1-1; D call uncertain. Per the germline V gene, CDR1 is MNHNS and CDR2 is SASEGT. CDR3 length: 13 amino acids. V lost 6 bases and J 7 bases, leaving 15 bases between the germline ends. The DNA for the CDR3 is TGTGCCAGCAGCCTCCGGGATGGAGTTGAAGCTTTCTTT. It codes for CASSLRDGVEAFF.

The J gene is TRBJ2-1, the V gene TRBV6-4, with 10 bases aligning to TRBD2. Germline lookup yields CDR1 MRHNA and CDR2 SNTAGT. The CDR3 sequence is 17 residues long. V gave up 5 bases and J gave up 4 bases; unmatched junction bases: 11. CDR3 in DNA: TGTGCCAGCAGTCCAACACAACTAGCGGGACATTACAATGAGCAGTTCTTC. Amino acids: CASSPTQLAGHYNEQFF.

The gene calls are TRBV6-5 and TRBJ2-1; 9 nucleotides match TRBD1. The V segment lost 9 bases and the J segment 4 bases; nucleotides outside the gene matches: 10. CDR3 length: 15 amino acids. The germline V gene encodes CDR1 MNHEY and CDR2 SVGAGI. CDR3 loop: CASRSGTGIYNEQFF. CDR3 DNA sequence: TGTGCCAGTAGATCCGGGACAGGGATTTACAATGAGCAGTTCTTC.

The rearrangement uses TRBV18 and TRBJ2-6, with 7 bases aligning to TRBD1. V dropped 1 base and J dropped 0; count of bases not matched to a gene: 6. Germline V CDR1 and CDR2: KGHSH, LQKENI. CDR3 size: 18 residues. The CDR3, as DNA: TGTGCCAGCTCACCACGGGACAGATCATACTCTGGGGCCAACGTCCTGACTTTC. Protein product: CASSPRDRSYSGANVLTF.

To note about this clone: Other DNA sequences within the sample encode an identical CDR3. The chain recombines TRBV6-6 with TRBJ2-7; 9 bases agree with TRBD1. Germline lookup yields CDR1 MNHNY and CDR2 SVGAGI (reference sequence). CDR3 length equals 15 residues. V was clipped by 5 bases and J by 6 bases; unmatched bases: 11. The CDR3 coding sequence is TGTGCCAGCAGTCCGGGACAGGGAGGAAATCGCGAGCAGTACGTC. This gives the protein CASSPGQGGNREQYV.

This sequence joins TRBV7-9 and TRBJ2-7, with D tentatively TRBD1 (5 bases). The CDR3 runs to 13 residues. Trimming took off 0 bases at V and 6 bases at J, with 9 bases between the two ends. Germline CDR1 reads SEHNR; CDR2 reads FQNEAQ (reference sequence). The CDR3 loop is CASSLASRGEQYF. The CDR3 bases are TGTGCCAGCAGCTTAGCGTCAAGGGGCGAGCAGTACTTC.

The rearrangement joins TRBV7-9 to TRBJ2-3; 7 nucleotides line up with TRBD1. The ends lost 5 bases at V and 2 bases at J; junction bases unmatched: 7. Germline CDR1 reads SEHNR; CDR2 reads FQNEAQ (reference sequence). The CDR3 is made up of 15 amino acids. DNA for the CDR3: TGTGCCAGCAGCGACCGGGACAGTTACACAGATACGCAGTATTTT. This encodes CASSDRDSYTDTQYF.

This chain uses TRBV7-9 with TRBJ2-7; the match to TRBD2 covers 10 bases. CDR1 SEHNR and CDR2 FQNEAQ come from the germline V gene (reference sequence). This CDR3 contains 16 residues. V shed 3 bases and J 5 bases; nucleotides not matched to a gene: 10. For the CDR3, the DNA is TGTGCCAGCAGCTTGAGGGCTAGCGGGAGAGGGGACGAGCAGTACTTC. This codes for CASSLRASGRGDEQYF.

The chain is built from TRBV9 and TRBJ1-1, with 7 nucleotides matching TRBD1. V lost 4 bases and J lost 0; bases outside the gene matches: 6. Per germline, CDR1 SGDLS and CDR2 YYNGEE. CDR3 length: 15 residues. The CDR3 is CASSPRQGMNTEAFF. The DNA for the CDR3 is TGTGCCAGCAGCCCCCGACAGGGCATGAACACTGAAGCTTTCTTT.

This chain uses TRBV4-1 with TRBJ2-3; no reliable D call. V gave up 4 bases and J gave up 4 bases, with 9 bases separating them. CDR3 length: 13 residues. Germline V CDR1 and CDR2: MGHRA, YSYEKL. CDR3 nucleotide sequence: TGCGCCAGCAGCCTCGGAGAAGCAGATACGCAGTATTTT. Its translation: CASSLGEADTQYF.

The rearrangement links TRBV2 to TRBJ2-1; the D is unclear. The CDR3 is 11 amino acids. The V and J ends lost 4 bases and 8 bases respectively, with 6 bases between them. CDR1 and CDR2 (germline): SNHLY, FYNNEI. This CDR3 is CASSVSYEQFF. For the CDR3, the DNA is TGTGCCAGCAGTGTCAGTTATGAGCAGTTCTTC.

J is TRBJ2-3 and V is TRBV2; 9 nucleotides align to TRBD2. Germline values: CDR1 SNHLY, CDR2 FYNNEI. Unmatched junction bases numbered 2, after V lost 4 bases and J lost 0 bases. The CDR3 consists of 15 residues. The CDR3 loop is CASSVSGGSTDTQYF. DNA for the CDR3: TGTGCCAGCAGTGTTAGCGGGGGCAGCACAGATACGCAGTATTTT.

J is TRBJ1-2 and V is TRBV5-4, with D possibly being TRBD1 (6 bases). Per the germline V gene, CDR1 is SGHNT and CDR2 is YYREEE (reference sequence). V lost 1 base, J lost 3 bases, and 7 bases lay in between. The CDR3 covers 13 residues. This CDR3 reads CASSLSGDYGYTF. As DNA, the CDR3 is TGTGCCAGCAGCTTGTCAGGGGACTATGGCTACACCTTC.

CDR3 nucleotide sequence: TGTGCCAGCAGTTCTATGCGACAGGGGAGAAGGGAGCAGTACTTC. Its protein product is CASSSMRQGRREQYF. This chain connects TRBV28 to TRBJ2-7, with 8 bases identical to TRBD1. The CDR3 is made up of 15 amino acids. Germline loops: CDR1 MDHEN, CDR2 SYDVKM. The junction had 12 bases not matched to a gene; V was cut back by 4 bases and J by 7 bases.

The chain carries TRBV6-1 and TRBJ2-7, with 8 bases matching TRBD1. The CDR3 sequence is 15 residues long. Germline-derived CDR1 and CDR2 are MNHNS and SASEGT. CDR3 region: CASTMDREISFEQYV. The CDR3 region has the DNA TGTGCCAGCACCATGGACAGGGAAATTTCCTTCGAGCAGTACGTC.

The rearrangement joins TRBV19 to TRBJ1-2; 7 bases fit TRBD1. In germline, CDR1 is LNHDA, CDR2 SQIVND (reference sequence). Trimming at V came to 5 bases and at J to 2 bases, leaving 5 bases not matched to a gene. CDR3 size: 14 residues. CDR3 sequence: CASSRDSQNYGYTF. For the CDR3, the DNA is TGTGCCAGTAGTCGGGACAGTCAAAACTATGGCTACACCTTC.

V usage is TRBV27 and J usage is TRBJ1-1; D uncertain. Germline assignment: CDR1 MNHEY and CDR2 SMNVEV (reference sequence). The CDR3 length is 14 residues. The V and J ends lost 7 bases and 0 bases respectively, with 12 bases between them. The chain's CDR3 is CASKQKALNTEAFF. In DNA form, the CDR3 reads TGTGCCAGCAAACAGAAGGCCTTGAACACTGAAGCTTTCTTT.

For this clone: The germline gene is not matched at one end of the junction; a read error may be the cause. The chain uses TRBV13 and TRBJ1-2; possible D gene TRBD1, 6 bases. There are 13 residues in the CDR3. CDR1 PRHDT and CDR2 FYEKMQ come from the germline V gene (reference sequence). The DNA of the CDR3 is TGTGCCAGCAGCTTAGGATCGGGCGACAACAGGGACTTC. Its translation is CASSLGSGDNRDF.

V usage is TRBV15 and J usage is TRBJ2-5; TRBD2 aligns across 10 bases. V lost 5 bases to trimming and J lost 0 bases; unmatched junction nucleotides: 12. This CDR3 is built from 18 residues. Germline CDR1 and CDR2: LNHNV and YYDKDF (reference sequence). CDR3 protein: CATSLGGFSGGYQETQYF. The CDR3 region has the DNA TGTGCCACCAGCCTCGGGGGGTTTAGCGGGGGGTACCAAGAGACCCAGTACTTC.

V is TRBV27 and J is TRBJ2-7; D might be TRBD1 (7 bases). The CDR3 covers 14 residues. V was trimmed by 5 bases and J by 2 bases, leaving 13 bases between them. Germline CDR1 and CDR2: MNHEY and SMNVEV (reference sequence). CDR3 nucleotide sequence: TGTGCCAGCAGTCCGGGGGACAGAACCTACGAGCAGTACGTC. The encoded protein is CASSPGDRTYEQYV.

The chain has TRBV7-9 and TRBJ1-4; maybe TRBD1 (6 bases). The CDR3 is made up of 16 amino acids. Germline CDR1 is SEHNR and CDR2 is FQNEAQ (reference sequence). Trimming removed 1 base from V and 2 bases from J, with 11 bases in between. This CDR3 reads CASSLGQVGTNEKLFF. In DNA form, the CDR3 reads TGTGCCAGCAGCTTAGGACAGGTTGGGACTAATGAAAAACTGTTTTTT.

The CDR3 here is CASSLAPGVKLVAEAFF. In DNA form, the CDR3 reads TGTGCCAGCAGCTTAGCCCCCGGGGTGAAGTTGGTGGCTGAAGCTTTCTTT. This chain links TRBV7-8 with TRBJ1-1, with D hard to call. V gave up 0 bases and J gave up 6 bases, with 20 bases separating them. Per germline, CDR1 SGHVS and CDR2 FQNEAQ. This CDR3 comprises 17 residues.